This T cell receptor beta chain was captured in a study of T cells expressing NK-cell markers. Germline-derived CDR1 and CDR2 are DFQATT and SNEGSKA (reference sequence). The CDR3 loop spans 13 amino acids. With UMIs, 5'RACE template switching was used to make TCR beta cDNA. TCRdb processed the 5' RACE reads again and assigns one entry to each CDR3 protein, with no DNA. The table counts about 370,000 distinct CDR3 sequences; over 8.5% lies in the top ten. Material: blood T cells: a sorted CD56 or NKG2C T cell subset, CD4+ or CD8+ T cells, or bulk PBMC T cells (not recorded which). The genes are TRBV20-1 and TRBJ2-4; TCRdb returns TRBD1, unconfirmable since there is no DNA. The TCR comes from a woman aged 45-65 years in good health. The CDR3 is CSAKGQAKNIQYF.